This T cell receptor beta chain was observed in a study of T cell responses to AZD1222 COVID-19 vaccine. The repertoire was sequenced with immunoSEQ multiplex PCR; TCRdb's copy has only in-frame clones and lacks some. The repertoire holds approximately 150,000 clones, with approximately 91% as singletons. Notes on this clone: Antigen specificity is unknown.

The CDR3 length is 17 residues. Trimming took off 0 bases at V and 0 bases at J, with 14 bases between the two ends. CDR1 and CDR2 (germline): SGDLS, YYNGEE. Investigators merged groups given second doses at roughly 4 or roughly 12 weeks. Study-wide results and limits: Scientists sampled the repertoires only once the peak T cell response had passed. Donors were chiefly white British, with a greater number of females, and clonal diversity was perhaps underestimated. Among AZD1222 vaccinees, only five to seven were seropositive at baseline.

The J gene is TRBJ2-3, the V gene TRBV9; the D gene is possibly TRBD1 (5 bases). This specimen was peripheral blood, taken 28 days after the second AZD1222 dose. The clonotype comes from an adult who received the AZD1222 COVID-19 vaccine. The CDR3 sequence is CASSVEAQGRSTDTQYF. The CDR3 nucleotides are TGTGCCAGCAGCGTAGAGGCCCAGGGCCGGAGCACAGATACGCAGTATTTT.